The 28 T cell receptor beta chains listed next were all sequenced from one sample in a study of CD8+ T cells in alopecia areata (dated by TCRdb to the late 2010s). The sample's time point label, decoded: around 28 days on oral tofacitinib. Taken with the paper, the label for treatment or condition translates to: oral pan-JAK inhibitor, 5-10 mg twice daily. Libraries were prepared through the immunoSEQ multiplex PCR assay. RNA was extracted from all samples and reverse transcribed into cDNA as template for TCR sequencing. As stored in TCRdb, this immuneACCESS dataset retains in-frame rearrangements with V and J assigned. A fraction of the clones does not appear; measured against another copy, unresolved V genes explain less than half of the discrepancy, and the remainder lacks a known reason. This sample comprises about 140,000 clones, around 87% of them detected only once. The leading ten clones occupy around 13% of the sample.

Here the sequenced sample was CD8+ T cells sorted from blood, taken at week 4, from a patient treated with tofacitinib. The receptors were sampled from a human donor with alopecia areata.

CDR3 coding DNA: TGTGCCAGCAGTTGGGGGGGCTCGGAAAACATTCAGTACTTC. This codes for CASSWGGSENIQYF. V gene TRBV6-5 combines with J gene TRBJ2-4; D may be TRBD2 (7 bases). With 4 bases removed from V and 5 bases from J, the gap between germline ends came to 12 bases. Germline CDR1 is MNHEY and CDR2 is SVGAGI. The length of the CDR3 is 14 residues.

This chain joins TRBV2 and TRBJ2-2; D is perhaps TRBD1 (6 bases). V lost 4 bases and J 4 bases, leaving 16 bases between the germline ends. From germline, CDR1 is SNHLY and CDR2 FYNNEI. The length of the CDR3 is 16 residues. CDR3 region: CASSAVGQLFTGELFF. CDR3 nucleotides: TGTGCCAGCAGTGCTGTAGGACAGCTTTTCACCGGGGAGCTGTTTTTT.

The table lists this clone with a count of one. The chain employs TRBV11-1 and TRBJ1-1; 9 positions match TRBD1. Germline-derived CDR1 and CDR2 are SGHAT and FQDESV (reference sequence). The CDR3 is 15 residues long. The trim removed 0 bases at V and 1 base at J, leaving 0 bases unmatched. This chain's CDR3 is CASSLATGGNTEAFF. Here the CDR3 DNA reads TGTGCCAGCAGCTTAGCGACAGGGGGGAACACTGAAGCTTTCTTT.

The chain has TRBV4-1 and TRBJ2-1; 7 bases agree with TRBD2. Per germline, CDR1 MGHRA and CDR2 YSYEKL. CDR3 length: 16 residues. Trimming cost V 1 base and J 5 bases; bases outside gene matches: 8. The CDR3 protein is CASSQGPAGIDNEQFF. CDR3 coding DNA: TGCGCCAGCAGCCAAGGGCCAGCGGGAATCGACAATGAGCAGTTCTTC.

The chain has TRBV9 and TRBJ2-1; 8 bases line up with TRBD2. CDR1 SGDLS and CDR2 YYNGEE come from the germline V gene. CDR3 length: 15 residues. V lost 0 bases, J lost 9 bases, and 8 bases stayed unmatched. The CDR3 loop reads CASSVEAGVAGEQFF. CDR3 DNA sequence: TGTGCCAGCAGCGTAGAAGCGGGAGTGGCGGGTGAGCAGTTCTTC.

V gene TRBV5-6 combines with J gene TRBJ2-1; 7 bases are a match to TRBD1. J gave up 1 base and V 4 bases, and 5 bases lay outside the gene matches. Germline V CDR1 and CDR2: SGHDT, YYEEEE. The length of the CDR3 is 15 residues. The CDR3 sequence: CASSLDRVSYNEQFF. CDR3 DNA sequence: TGTGCCAGCAGCCTAGACAGGGTTTCCTACAATGAGCAGTTCTTC.

In its sample, this clone was seen a few times. The chain uses TRBV27 and TRBJ1-2; TRBD1 aligns across 9 bases. The V and J ends lost 4 bases and 6 bases, in that order; junction bases with no gene match: 6. The CDR3 is made up of 14 amino acids. Looked up from germline, CDR1 is MNHEY and CDR2 is SMNVEV (reference sequence). This CDR3 reads CASSSGTGLDGYTF. CDR3 coding DNA: TGTGCCAGCAGTTCAGGGACAGGGCTAGATGGCTACACCTTC.

This rearrangement joins TRBV5-1 to TRBJ2-7, with TRBD2 identical over 12 bases. CDR1 and CDR2 (germline): SGHRS, YFSETQ. The V gene end was trimmed by 4 bases and the J gene end by 5 bases; junction bases not matched to a gene: 13. The CDR3 has 17 residues. The CDR3 sequence is CASSQRPWTSGTHEQYF. In DNA, the CDR3 is TGCGCCAGCAGCCAAAGGCCCTGGACTAGCGGGACCCACGAGCAGTACTTC.

This clone was recorded a few times. The chain uses TRBV14 and TRBJ1-4; maybe TRBD1 (6 bases). The germline V gene encodes CDR1 SGHDN and CDR2 FVKESK. V was pared by 0 bases and J by 5 bases, with 16 bases between. The CDR3 contains 17 residues. CDR3 amino acids: CASSQENPGHLNEKLFF. The DNA of the CDR3 is TGTGCCAGCAGCCAAGAGAATCCGGGACACCTGAATGAAAAACTGTTTTTT.

V usage is TRBV27 and J usage is TRBJ1-1; D gene unclear. The CDR3 consists of 11 residues. V was pared by 7 bases and J by 4 bases, with 7 bases between. In germline, CDR1 is MNHEY, CDR2 SMNVEV (reference sequence). CDR3 amino acids: CASITTTEAFF. DNA for the CDR3: TGTGCCAGCATTACGACCACTGAAGCTTTCTTT.

The CDR3 spells CASSLTHGALNEQFF. The CDR3 bases are TGTGCCAGCAGTTTAACTCACGGGGCCCTAAATGAGCAGTTCTTC. This rearrangement joins TRBV27 to TRBJ2-1; D tentatively reads TRBD1 or TRBD2 (5 bases each). This CDR3 comprises 15 residues. The V gene's germline CDR1 is MNHEY and CDR2 SMNVEV (reference sequence). V lost 2 bases and J 7 bases, leaving 15 bases between the germline ends.

This chain uses TRBV6-6 with TRBJ2-3; D unclear. The CDR3 is 14 amino acids. Germline V lookup: CDR1 MNHNY, CDR2 SVGAGI (reference sequence). V lost 2 bases, J lost 4 bases, and 10 bases lay in between. CDR3 loop: CASSYGNGADTQYF. CDR3 bases: TGTGCCAGCAGTTACGGGAACGGCGCAGATACGCAGTATTTT.

The V and J genes are TRBV4-1 and TRBJ2-7; D is perhaps TRBD1 (5 bases). V lost 6 bases and J 3 bases, leaving 6 bases between the germline ends. The CDR3 runs 11 residues. The germline V gene encodes CDR1 MGHRA and CDR2 YSYEKL. The DNA for the CDR3 is TGCGCCAGCAGGGACATCTACGAGCAGTACTTC. Encoded protein: CASRDIYEQYF.

The chain uses TRBV5-1 and TRBJ2-5; D perhaps matches TRBD1 (8 bases). The CDR3 spans 16 residues. Per germline, CDR1 SGHRS and CDR2 YFSETQ. Deletions cut 2 bases from V and 5 bases from J, with 19 bases between. In DNA, the CDR3 is TGCGCCAGCAGCTTAATGATGACAGGGGAGGGGGAGACCCAGTACTTC. Its translation is CASSLMMTGEGETQYF.

The chain combines TRBV9 with TRBJ2-1; tentatively, D is TRBD1 (5 bases). Germline lookup yields CDR1 SGDLS and CDR2 YYNGEE. The CDR3 is 13 residues long. The V end was cut by 0 bases, the J end by 10 bases, with 11 bases between. Here the CDR3 DNA reads TGTGCCAGCAGCGTAGCTTCATCAGGGGAGCAGTTCTTC. It is translated as CASSVASSGEQFF.

This chain uses TRBV27 with TRBJ2-7, with D hard to call. CDR1 and CDR2 (germline): MNHEY, SMNVEV (reference sequence). This CDR3 has 13 residues. V was trimmed by 7 bases and J by 0 bases, leaving 10 bases between them. Written as DNA, the CDR3 is TGTGCCAGCAAGACCGACAACTCCTACGAGCAGTACTTC. It yields the protein CASKTDNSYEQYF.

V gene TRBV29-1 combines with J gene TRBJ2-2; D is undetermined. This CDR3 is 13 amino acids long. Per germline, CDR1 SQVTM and CDR2 ANQGSEA. CDR3 region: CNGISSLTGELFF. The CDR3 DNA reads TGCAACGGTATATCCAGCTTAACCGGGGAGCTGTTTTTT.

With regard to this clone: The sample holds other DNA sequences that translate to the same CDR3. This rearrangement joins TRBV2 to TRBJ2-7; D is undetermined. V lost 1 base and J 3 bases, leaving 10 bases between the germline ends. Germline CDR1 is SNHLY and CDR2 is FYNNEI. The CDR3 is 14 amino acids. CDR3 amino acids: CASSEGEVSYEQYF. The CDR3 region has the DNA TGTGCCAGCAGTGAAGGCGAGGTTAGCTACGAGCAGTACTTC.

The chain joins TRBV27 to TRBJ2-7; D gene unclear. The V end lost 5 bases, the J end lost 3 bases, and 5 bases lay between the germline ends. Germline V lookup: CDR1 MNHEY, CDR2 SMNVEV (reference sequence). The CDR3 has 11 residues. The DNA of the CDR3 is TGTGCCAGCAGTGGACGCTACGAGCAGTACTTC. Protein sequence: CASSGRYEQYF.

The V call is TRBV29-1, the J call TRBJ1-2; TRBD1 agrees at 7 bases. CDR1 and CDR2 (germline): SQVTM, ANQGSEA. Trimming at V came to 4 bases and at J to 4 bases, leaving 6 bases not matched to a gene. The CDR3 consists of 13 residues. The CDR3 is CSVGEGATYGYTF. CDR3 nucleotides: TGCAGCGTTGGAGAGGGGGCGACCTATGGCTACACCTTC.

The chain uses TRBV30 and TRBJ1-6; 9 positions agree with TRBD1. Germline V gene lookup returns CDR1 GTSNPN and CDR2 SVGIG (reference sequence). The CDR3 loop spans 14 amino acids. With V trimmed by 1 base and J by 8 bases, 3 bases remained unmatched. In DNA, the CDR3 is TGTGCCTGGAGTGCCTGGACAGGGGATTCACCCCTCCACTTT. This sequence encodes CAWSAWTGDSPLHF.

The J gene is TRBJ2-5, the V gene TRBV7-6; maybe TRBD1 (5 bases). Germline CDR1 reads SGHVS; CDR2 reads FNYEAQ. V was trimmed by 5 bases and J by 4 bases, leaving 8 bases between them. The CDR3 contains 12 residues. In DNA form, the CDR3 reads TGTGCCAGCAGCATGGACATAGAGACCCAGTACTTC. Translated, it gives CASSMDIETQYF.

The table lists this clone with a few counts. The junction differs from germline at one of its ends, possibly a read error. The chain uses TRBV10-3 and TRBJ2-7; 12 bases align to TRBD1. This CDR3 has 15 residues. Germline values: CDR1 ENHRY, CDR2 SYGVKD. The CDR3 protein is CASSYSGTGGAEQYF. CDR3 DNA sequence: TGTGCCAGCAGTTACTCCGGGACAGGGGGCGCCGAGCAGTACTTC.

The table lists this clone with a count of one. V is TRBV7-6 and J is TRBJ2-4; D is unclear. Germline V gene lookup returns CDR1 SGHVS and CDR2 FNYEAQ. The germline V and J ends were trimmed by 5 bases and 9 bases, with 14 bases remaining between them. The length of the CDR3 is 13 residues. This chain's CDR3 is CASSDGSYGIQYF. CDR3 in DNA: TGTGCCAGCAGCGACGGGTCTTACGGCATTCAGTACTTC.

The chain has TRBV5-1 and TRBJ2-7, with D tentatively TRBD1 (5 bases). Per the germline V gene, CDR1 is SGHRS and CDR2 is YFSETQ. The V and J ends lost 1 base and 7 bases respectively, with 18 bases between them. This CDR3 spans 15 amino acids. The CDR3 coding sequence is TGCGCCAGCAGCTTGCTTCCCTCAGGGCTCCCGGAGCAGTACTTC. Encoded protein: CASSLLPSGLPEQYF. Supplemented by reference TRBV5-1 and TRBJ2-7, the full variable domain reads KAGVTQTPRYLIKTRGQQVTLSCSPISGHRSVSWYQQTPGQGLQFLFEYFSETQRNKGNFPGRFSGRQFSNSRSEMNVSTLELGDSALYLCASSLLPSGLPEQYFGPGTRLTVT.

The chain links TRBV6-6 to TRBJ1-1; tentatively, D is TRBD1 (5 bases). The CDR3 spans 15 residues. The V and J ends lost 2 bases and 3 bases respectively, with 13 bases between them. Germline V lookup: CDR1 MNHNY, CDR2 SVGAGI (reference sequence). The CDR3 nucleotides are TGTGCCAGCAGTTACGGGGACCGAATATACACTGAAGCTTTCTTT. Encoded protein: CASSYGDRIYTEAFF.

The chain couples TRBV5-1 to TRBJ1-1, with 9 bases aligning to TRBD1. Per germline, CDR1 SGHRS and CDR2 YFSETQ. The CDR3 length is 14 residues. The trim removed 5 bases at V and 1 base at J, leaving 3 bases unmatched. The chain's CDR3 is CASRVDRGNTEAFF. CDR3 DNA sequence: TGCGCCAGCAGGGTGGACAGGGGGAACACTGAAGCTTTCTTT.

This clone occurred once. The chain employs TRBV27 and TRBJ1-5; D is possibly TRBD1 (6 bases). V dropped 10 bases and J dropped 0 bases, with 10 bases sitting between them. Germline V gives CDR1 MNHEY, CDR2 SMNVEV (reference sequence). This CDR3 contains 13 residues. The CDR3 region is CATGQYSNQPQHF. The CDR3 DNA follows: TGTGCCACCGGACAGTATAGCAATCAGCCCCAGCATTTT.